These 19 T cell receptor beta chains share one sample of origin, sequenced in a study of blood T cell repertoires in COVID-19 (dated by TCRdb to the early 2020s). Receptor libraries were prepared by the immunoSEQ multiplex PCR assay. This is the immuneACCESS table as TCRdb keeps it, with only in-frame sequences that have V and J called. A part of the clones is gone; compared with another copy, unresolved V genes explain less than half, and the rest is unexplained. This sample comprises 100,000 to 120,000 clones, 82% of them detected only once. The ten largest make up approximately 15% of the sample. Sequencing was performed on peripheral blood. The receptors derive from a woman aged 55-75 years with acute or convalescent COVID-19.

About this clone: Other DNA sequences within the sample encode an identical CDR3. This chain uses TRBV30 with TRBJ1-4; possibly TRBD1 for D (5 bases). The germline gives CDR1 GTSNPN, CDR2 SVGIG (reference sequence). The V gene lost 0 bases and the J gene lost 7 bases, with 9 bases spanning the gap. The CDR3 sequence is 13 residues long. The CDR3 protein is CAWSVVGGEKLFF. The CDR3, as DNA: TGTGCCTGGAGTGTAGTGGGGGGTGAAAAACTGTTTTTT.

The gene calls are TRBV24-1 and TRBJ2-3, with D perhaps matching TRBD2 (6 bases). V dropped 4 bases and J dropped 4 bases, with 17 bases sitting between them. The germline CDR1 and CDR2 sequences are KGHDR and SFDVKD. The CDR3 has 16 amino acids. CDR3: CATSDPTGAGADTQYF. Here the CDR3 DNA reads TGTGCCACCAGTGACCCCACCGGAGCGGGTGCAGATACGCAGTATTTT.

The V gene is TRBV6-1, the J gene TRBJ1-6; D possibly corresponds to TRBD1 (6 bases). The CDR3 length is 17 residues. Germline V gene sequence: CDR1 MNHNS, CDR2 SASEGT. Trimming took 2 bases from V and 6 from J, leaving 17 bases between them. The CDR3 sequence: CASSEFFGGRSNSPLHF. The CDR3 nucleotides read TGTGCCAGCAGTGAATTTTTTGGGGGCAGAAGTAATTCACCCCTCCACTTT.

The gene calls are TRBV7-9 and TRBJ2-5; TRBD1 aligns across 8 bases. The CDR3 length is 16 residues. Germline V gene lookup returns CDR1 SEHNR and CDR2 FQNEAQ (reference sequence). Losses at the gene ends were 5 bases for V and 2 bases for J; bases not matched to a gene: 10. CDR3 loop: CASSTGGQGPQETQYF. CDR3 in DNA: TGTGCCAGCAGCACGGGCGGACAGGGACCTCAAGAGACCCAGTACTTC.

V usage is TRBV4-3 and J usage is TRBJ2-1; 8 bases align to TRBD2. Losses at the gene ends were 5 bases for V and 0 bases for J; bases not matched to a gene: 6. This CDR3 comprises 16 residues. The germline CDR1 and CDR2 sequences are LGHNA and YSLEER. The CDR3 protein is CASSEQGTSSYNEQFF. CDR3 nucleotides: TGCGCCAGCAGCGAACAAGGGACTAGCTCCTACAATGAGCAGTTCTTC.

V and J are TRBV30 and TRBJ1-2; 9 bases line up with TRBD1. The length of the CDR3 is 14 residues. Germline V gene sequence: CDR1 GTSNPN, CDR2 SVGIG (reference sequence). Trimming at V came to 5 bases and at J to 3 bases, leaving 7 bases not matched to a gene. The CDR3 region is CAWGHRGQDYGYTF. For the CDR3, the DNA is TGTGCCTGGGGCCACAGGGGGCAAGACTATGGCTACACCTTC.

This rearrangement joins TRBV7-6 to TRBJ1-1, with a possible D match to TRBD1 (6 bases). The CDR3 is 17 residues long. The germline V gene has CDR1 SGHVS and CDR2 FNYEAQ. Between the trimmed V and J ends, which lost 1 base and 1 base, there was a span of 16 bases. The CDR3 reads CASSLVRTETENTEAFF. The CDR3 nucleotides are TGTGCCAGCAGCTTAGTGCGGACAGAAACTGAGAACACTGAAGCTTTCTTT. Together with reference TRBV7-6 and TRBJ1-1, the CDR3 gives the full variable domain: GAGVSQSPRYKVTKRGQDVALRCDPISGHVSLYWYRQALGQGPEFLTYFNYEAQQDKSGLPNDRFSAERPEGSISTLTIQRTEQRDSAMYRCASSLVRTETENTEAFFGQGTRLTVV.

The chain joins TRBV19 to TRBJ2-1; D perhaps matches TRBD1 (6 bases). The CDR3 is 13 residues long. V lost 6 bases to trimming and J lost 3 bases, with 9 bases between them. Per the germline V gene, CDR1 is LNHDA and CDR2 is SQIVND (reference sequence). The chain's CDR3 is CASSDRSYNEQFF. DNA of the CDR3: TGTGCCAGTAGCGACAGGAGCTACAATGAGCAGTTCTTC.

The chain links TRBV25-1 to TRBJ1-4; 9 nucleotides align to TRBD1. The CDR3 runs 16 residues. The J segment lost 5 bases and the V segment lost 4 bases, leaving 8 bases of the junction unmatched. Germline assignment: CDR1 MGHDK and CDR2 SYGVNS. The CDR3 nucleotides read TGTGCCAGCAGTGGCTACTCCGGGACAGGGAATGAAAAACTGTTTTTT. Amino acid sequence: CASSGYSGTGNEKLFF.

The CDR3: CASSSGSSYNSPLHF. CDR3 bases: TGTGCCAGCAGTTCGGGGAGCTCCTATAATTCACCCCTCCACTTT. The rearrangement links TRBV28 to TRBJ1-6; D unresolved. Per germline, CDR1 MDHEN and CDR2 SYDVKM. This CDR3 comprises 15 residues. Trimming shortened V by 4 bases and J by 0 bases, and 7 bases separated the two germline ends. The full variable domain, in which reference TRBV28 and TRBJ1-6 provide the parts outside the CDR3, is DVKVTQSSRYLVKRTGEKVFLECVQDMDHENMFWYRQDPGLGLRLIYFSYDVKMKEKGDIPEGYSVSREKKERFSLILESASTNQTSMYLCASSSGSSYNSPLHFGNGTRLTVT.

This chain uses TRBV7-6 with TRBJ1-6, with D hard to call. CDR1 SGHVS and CDR2 FNYEAQ come from the germline V gene. Between the trimmed V and J ends, which lost 3 bases and 4 bases, there was a span of 13 bases. This CDR3 region has 16 residues. As DNA, the CDR3 is TGTGCCAGCAGCTTGGAGGTGCGAGGGTATAATTCACCCCTCCACTTT. Protein sequence: CASSLEVRGYNSPLHF.

The rearrangement joins TRBV6-5 to TRBJ2-7; TRBD2 matches at 7 bases. After removal of 11 bases from V and 1 base from J, the junction contained 8 bases not matched to a gene. Germline CDR1 MNHEY, CDR2 SVGAGI. The CDR3 totals 13 residues. This chain's CDR3 is CALRGVGSYEQYF. As DNA, the CDR3 is TGTGCCCTTCGGGGGGTTGGTTCCTACGAGCAGTACTTC.

The J gene is TRBJ1-6, the V gene TRBV30; TRBD1 might be the D (5 bases). The length of the CDR3 is 15 residues. The germline gives CDR1 GTSNPN, CDR2 SVGIG (reference sequence). V lost 8 bases and J 4 bases, leaving 18 bases between the germline ends. CDR3: CALRKGQLYNSPLHF. As DNA, the CDR3 is TGTGCCCTGCGCAAGGGGCAGCTTTATAATTCACCCCTCCACTTT.

The J gene is TRBJ2-7, the V gene TRBV11-1; 10 nucleotides align to TRBD1. The CDR3 loop spans 16 amino acids. The J segment lost 2 bases and the V segment lost 5 bases, leaving 9 bases of the junction unmatched. Germline V gene sequence: CDR1 SGHAT, CDR2 FQDESV (reference sequence). CDR3 amino acids: CASSPLRGQGPYEQYF. For the CDR3, the DNA is TGTGCCAGCAGCCCTCTCCGGGGACAGGGGCCCTACGAGCAGTACTTC.

The chain couples TRBV5-1 to TRBJ2-1; tentative D call: TRBD2 (7 bases). Germline V gene sequence: CDR1 SGHRS, CDR2 YFSETQ. This CDR3 is built from 16 residues. Trimming pared 1 base from V and 5 bases from J, leaving 16 bases between. The CDR3 sequence: CASSLSGGRGHNEQFF. The CDR3 DNA follows: TGCGCCAGCAGCTTGTCGGGAGGCAGGGGCCACAATGAGCAGTTCTTC.

The chain employs TRBV29-1 and TRBJ1-2, with TRBD1 matching 7 bases. This CDR3 contains 15 residues. The V and J ends lost 6 bases and 0 bases, in that order; junction bases with no gene match: 10. Per the germline V gene, CDR1 is SQVTM and CDR2 is ANQGSEA. CDR3 protein: CSVQGNLRSNYGYTF. For the CDR3, the DNA is TGCAGCGTACAGGGGAATTTGCGCTCTAACTATGGCTACACCTTC.

The chain combines TRBV12-3 or TRBV12-4 with TRBJ1-5; 9 positions agree with TRBD1. The ends lost 6 bases at V and 4 bases at J; junction bases unmatched: 1. CDR3 length: 13 amino acids. The CDR3 is CASRGQGNQPQHF. The CDR3 DNA sequence: TGTGCCAGCAGAGGACAGGGGAATCAGCCCCAGCATTTT.

The CDR3 sequence: CASSPDSLRATNEKLFF. In nucleotides, the CDR3 is TGCGCCAGCAGCCCCGACAGCCTTCGGGCAACTAATGAAAAACTGTTTTTT. The chain has TRBV4-3 and TRBJ1-4; tentative D call: TRBD1 (5 bases). V lost 4 bases and J 0 bases, leaving 15 bases between the germline ends. CDR1 LGHNA and CDR2 YSLEER come from the germline V gene. The CDR3 is 17 residues long.

The gene calls are TRBV12-3 or TRBV12-4 and TRBJ1-6; no definite D call. Trimming removed 7 bases at V and 12 bases at J, with 13 bases between. The CDR3 sequence is 12 residues long. The CDR3 DNA reads TGTGCCAGCACGCGCGATGGAGGACCCCTCCACTTT. Translation: CASTRDGGPLHF.